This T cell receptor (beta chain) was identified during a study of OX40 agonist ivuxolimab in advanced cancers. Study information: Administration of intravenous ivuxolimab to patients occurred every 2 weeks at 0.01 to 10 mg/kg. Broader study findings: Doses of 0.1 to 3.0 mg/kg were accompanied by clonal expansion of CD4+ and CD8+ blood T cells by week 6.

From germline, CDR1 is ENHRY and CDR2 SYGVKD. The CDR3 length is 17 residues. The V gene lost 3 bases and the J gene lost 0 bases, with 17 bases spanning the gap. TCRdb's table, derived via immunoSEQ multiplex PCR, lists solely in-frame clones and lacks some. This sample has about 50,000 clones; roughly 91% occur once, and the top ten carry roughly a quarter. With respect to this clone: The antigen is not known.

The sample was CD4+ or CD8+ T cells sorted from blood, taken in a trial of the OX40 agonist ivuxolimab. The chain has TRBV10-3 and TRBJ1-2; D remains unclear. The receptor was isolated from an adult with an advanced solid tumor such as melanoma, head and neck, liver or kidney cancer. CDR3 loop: CAISDPRTATSNYGYTF. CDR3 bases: TGTGCCATCAGTGACCCCAGGACTGCTACCTCTAACTATGGCTACACCTTC.